This T cell receptor (beta chain) emerged from a study of long-term antiretroviral therapy in people with HIV. Germline values: CDR1 SGHAT, CDR2 FQNNGV. This CDR3 region has 12 residues. The ends were cut back, 6 bases at V and 6 bases at J, with 8 bases in the middle. Samples were assayed with immunoSEQ v3.0 at survey level. Profiling relied on immunoSEQ multiplex PCR, and the TCRdb table lists in-frame clones only, not all of them. The table includes 21,000 or so clones, roughly 84% detected once. This clone has a handful of counts. The chain carries TRBV11-2 and TRBJ2-2; D remains unclear. The input for sequencing was unsorted PBMCs, taken at the start of antiretroviral therapy. This TCR came from a man in his forties or fifties with HIV. The CDR3 DNA follows: TGTGCCAGCAGTCCTCGGGCCGGGGAGCTGTTTTTT. Protein: CASSPRAGELFF. The full variable domain, its missing parts supplied by reference TRBV11-2 and TRBJ2-2, is EAGVAQSPRYKIIEKRQSVAFWCNPISGHATLYWYQQILGQGPKLLIQFQNNGVVDDSQLPKDRFSAERLKGVDSTLKIQPAKLEDSAVYLCASSPRAGELFFGEGSRLTVL.